This TCR beta chain was observed in a study of regulatory T cells in long-lasting Graves disease. Libraries of TCR beta came from iRepertoire HTBI primers plus Arm-PCR of CDR3 regions. Authors' methods: Spanning all samples, the identified segments comprised around 60 TRBV and approximately 15 TRBJ. TCRdb passed the multiplex PCR reads through MiXCR, listing each CDR3 protein once. The V and J calls were determined by TCRdb, not by the authors. The sample has roughly 420,000 distinct CDR3 sequences, less than 15% seen once; the top ten hold around a sixth. CDR1 MNHEY and CDR2 SVGAGI come from the germline V gene. The CDR3 runs 12 residues. Trimming removed 2 bases at V and 9 bases at J, with 8 bases between. Concerning this clonotype itself: Antigen specificity is unknown.

Time point: newly diagnosed GD, antithyroid drugs for less than 3 months. Extracted RNA from PBMCs served as the source of the TCR library. Regarding the study as a whole: The study found lower TCR diversity in persistent Graves' patients than in newly diagnosed ones. Persistent disease preferred TRBV28, TRBJ1-2 and TRBJ2-5.

The sample also formed part of further work on T cells in Graves' hyperthyroidism and ophthalmopathy. From that second work: The study used the HTBI primer set for a first-round RT-PCR of the TCR CDR3.

The specimen was peripheral blood mononuclear cells (PBMCs), collected at new diagnosis, from a patient treated with antithyroid drugs. The rearrangement links TRBV6-5 to TRBJ2-1, with no clear D. This TCR was recovered from a woman between 45 and 65 years old with Graves disease. Written as DNA, the CDR3 is TGTGCCAGCAGTTACCCAGCCGGTGAGCAGTTCTTC. Amino acid sequence: CASSYPAGEQFF.